This T cell receptor beta chain comes out of a study of T cell responses to AZD1222 COVID-19 vaccine. There are 13 residues in the CDR3. V shed 1 base and J shed 0 bases, with 3 bases lying between them. CDR1 LNHDA and CDR2 SQIVND come from the germline V gene (reference sequence). Findings and limits, study-wide: Repertoires were obtained solely post-peak T cell response. Targets within unmutated variant regions were reportedly found for nearly half of spike-specific TCRs. Mapped onto spike, vaccine-associated CD4 TCRs spanned it and were dominant at 160-218 and 743-854. Most donors were white British, females outnumbered males, and clonal diversity was possibly underestimated.

A remark on this clone: The antigen remains unidentified.

Data came from immunoSEQ multiplex PCR; TCRdb stores just in-frame clones and leaves some out. The top ten clones hold less than 5.5% of a sample with approximately 76,000 clones, about 90% of them seen once. This receptor was taken from an adult in good health. Sequenced here: peripheral blood, sampled on day 0 of MenACWY control vaccination. V is TRBV19 and J is TRBJ1-1; D unresolved. CDR3 nucleotide sequence: TGTGCCAGTAGTATAGCCATGAACACTGAAGCTTTCTTT. This encodes CASSIAMNTEAFF.